This T cell receptor (beta chain) was sequenced for a study of Ad26.COV2.S vaccination and SARS-CoV-2 variants. Treatment denoted: about 20 received Ad26.COV2.S at low or high dose, single or two shots; five or six received placebo; per-sample allocation not given. Day 63 after the first vaccine or placebo injection was the time point for sampling. Sequenced by immunoSEQ multiplex PCR; TCRdb stores in-frame clones only, minus some. Here the sample spans fewer than 400,000 clones, around 91% being singletons. The germline CDR1 and CDR2 sequences are DFQATT and SNEGSKA (reference sequence). The CDR3 has 13 amino acids. V dropped 3 bases and J dropped 0 bases, with 8 bases sitting between them. Only one count was recorded for this clone.

The chain links TRBV20-1 to TRBJ1-1; the D is unclear. The starting material was peripheral blood, obtained in a trial of Ad26.COV2.S vaccine versus placebo. The TCR was taken from a person aged 18-65 years who received the Ad26.COV2.S COVID-19 vaccine or a placebo. The CDR3 coding sequence is TGCAGTGCTAGTGACGGGTTGAACACTGAAGCTTTCTTT. Amino acids: CSASDGLNTEAFF.